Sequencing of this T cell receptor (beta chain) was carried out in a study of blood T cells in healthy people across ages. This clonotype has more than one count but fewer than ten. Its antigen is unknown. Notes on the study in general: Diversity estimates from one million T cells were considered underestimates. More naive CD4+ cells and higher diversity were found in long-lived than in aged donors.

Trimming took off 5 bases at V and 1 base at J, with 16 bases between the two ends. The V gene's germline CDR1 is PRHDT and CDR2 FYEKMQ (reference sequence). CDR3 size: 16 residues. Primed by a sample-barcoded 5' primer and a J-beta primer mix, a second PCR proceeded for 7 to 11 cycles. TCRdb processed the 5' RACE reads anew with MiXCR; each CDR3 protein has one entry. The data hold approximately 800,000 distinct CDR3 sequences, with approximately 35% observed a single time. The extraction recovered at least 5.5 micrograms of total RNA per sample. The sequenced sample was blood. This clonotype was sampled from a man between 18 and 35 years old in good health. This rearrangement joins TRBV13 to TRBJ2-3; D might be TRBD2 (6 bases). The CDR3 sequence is CASSPRRGGGTDTQYF. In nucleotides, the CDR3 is TGTGCCAGCAGCCCCAGGAGGGGAGGAGGCACAGATACGCAGTATTTT.